This T cell receptor beta chain was documented in a study of CD8 T cells in ankylosing spondylitis. This clonotype has a count of ten or more. This CDR3 is 14 amino acids long. Germline lookup yields CDR1 LGHDT and CDR2 YNNKEL (reference sequence). Trimming removed 4 bases from V and 4 bases from J, with 13 bases in between. Each CDR3 protein gets one entry after TCRdb re-called the 5' RACE reads with MiXCR. Among 200,000 to 300,000 distinct CDR3 sequences, around 9.2% were seen once, and the ten largest hold under 7.5%. The sequence was obtained from a male donor with ankylosing spondylitis or in good health (not recorded which). The sample comprised blood, either unsorted or a sorted T cell fraction (not recorded which). V gene TRBV3-1 combines with J gene TRBJ1-1, with no clear D. The CDR3 protein is CASSLVWGSTEAFF. CDR3 bases: TGTGCCAGCAGCCTCGTATGGGGTTCCACTGAAGCTTTCTTT.